The 7 T cell receptor beta chains below were found in one sample sequenced in a study of T cell responses to AZD1222 COVID-19 vaccine. Sequenced by immunoSEQ multiplex PCR; TCRdb stores in-frame clones only, minus some. The sample holds fewer than 120,000 clones, around 89% seen once. The sample here was peripheral blood, taken on day 0 of AZD1222 vaccination. These receptors originate from an adult in good health.

This clone was counted once. The J gene is TRBJ1-4, the V gene TRBV5-1, with unresolved D. V shed 0 bases and J shed 7 bases, with 13 bases lying between them. CDR1 and CDR2 (germline): SGHRS, YFSETQ. CDR3 length equals 15 residues. The CDR3 is CASSLASQASEKLFF. CDR3 DNA: TGCGCCAGCAGCTTGGCCAGCCAGGCGAGTGAAAAACTGTTTTTT.

The gene calls are TRBV29-1 and TRBJ2-4, with D hard to call. CDR1 SQVTM and CDR2 ANQGSEA come from the germline V gene. This CDR3 has 14 residues. V gave up 7 bases and J gave up 0 bases, with 13 bases separating them. CDR3 in amino acids: CSATPALAKNIQYF. The CDR3 DNA sequence: TGCAGCGCCACCCCGGCCTTAGCCAAAAACATTCAGTACTTC.

The rearrangement joins TRBV5-4 to TRBJ2-5; tentative D call: TRBD1 (8 bases). The CDR3 is 16 amino acids. V was clipped by 4 bases and J by 5 bases, with 21 bases between them. In germline, CDR1 is SGHNT, CDR2 YYREEE (reference sequence). The CDR3 spells CASSKPSGGGGETQYF. CDR3 nucleotide sequence: TGTGCCAGCAGCAAACCTTCAGGGGGCGGGGGTGAGACCCAGTACTTC.

This clone was counted once. This sequence joins TRBV6-6 and TRBJ2-7; no clear D. Germline V gene data show CDR1 as MNHNY and CDR2 as SVGAGI (reference sequence). Trimming shortened V by 5 bases and J by 6 bases, and 29 bases separated the two germline ends. This CDR3 region has 18 residues. The CDR3 sequence is CASSQQFLGFGPVSEQYF. The DNA for the CDR3 is TGTGCCAGCAGTCAACAGTTTCTGGGGTTCGGGCCTGTCTCCGAGCAGTACTTC.

This rearrangement joins TRBV9 to TRBJ2-2, with 9 bases matching TRBD2. Germline V CDR1 and CDR2: SGDLS, YYNGEE. CDR3 length: 19 amino acids. With V trimmed by 3 bases and J by 4 bases, 16 bases remained unmatched. The CDR3 is CASSESHVLAGGPTGELFF. The DNA for the CDR3 is TGTGCCAGCAGCGAGAGTCATGTTTTGGCGGGAGGGCCCACCGGGGAGCTGTTTTTT.

This clone was seen a few times. The V call is TRBV19, the J call TRBJ1-1; 8 nucleotides align to TRBD1. From germline, CDR1 is LNHDA and CDR2 SQIVND (reference sequence). V shed 4 bases, J shed 5 bases, and the junction held 6 bases outside the gene matches. The CDR3 loop spans 14 amino acids. In DNA, the CDR3 is TGTGCCAGTAGTACGACAGGGGTAAGGACTGAAGCTTTCTTT. This gives the protein CASSTTGVRTEAFF.

This clone was detected only a few times. This chain connects TRBV11-3 to TRBJ2-1, with D perhaps matching TRBD2 (5 bases). V lost 1 base to trimming and J lost 2 bases, with 21 bases between them. From germline, CDR1 is SGHNT and CDR2 YENEEA. This CDR3 region has 19 residues. CDR3 in DNA: TGTGCCAGCAGCTTAGGTGGGTCGGGATCACAGAAACCCTACAATGAGCAGTTCTTC. Amino acids: CASSLGGSGSQKPYNEQFF.